This section outlines one TCR beta chain sequence together with its context. The antigen is not known. The data belong to a study of cytomegalovirus exposure and HLA in healthy donors. Notes on the study in general: A classifier reportedly called cytomegalovirus status with high sensitivity and specificity. Later analysis revealed greater clonal expansion in HLA-associated TCR beta chains than in equally common others.

PCR amplification relied on 60 Vbeta primers (plus 13 Jbeta primers). This table comes from immunoSEQ multiplex PCR, and its TCRdb copy is limited to in-frame clones, with some not included. Recorded here are under 150,000 clones; the top ten clones represent roughly 2.7%. Between the trimmed V and J ends, which lost 3 bases and 6 bases, there was a span of 12 bases. This CDR3 has 14 residues. The germline V gene has CDR1 SNHLY and CDR2 FYNNEI. This receptor was obtained from a man aged 35 to 55 in good health and CMV-seronegative. The genes are TRBV2 and TRBJ1-5, with a possible D match to TRBD1 (5 bases). Specimen: PBMCs. This CDR3 reads CASSDDSWGQPQHF. CDR3 sequence (DNA): TGTGCCAGCAGTGACGACAGCTGGGGTCAGCCCCAGCATTTT.